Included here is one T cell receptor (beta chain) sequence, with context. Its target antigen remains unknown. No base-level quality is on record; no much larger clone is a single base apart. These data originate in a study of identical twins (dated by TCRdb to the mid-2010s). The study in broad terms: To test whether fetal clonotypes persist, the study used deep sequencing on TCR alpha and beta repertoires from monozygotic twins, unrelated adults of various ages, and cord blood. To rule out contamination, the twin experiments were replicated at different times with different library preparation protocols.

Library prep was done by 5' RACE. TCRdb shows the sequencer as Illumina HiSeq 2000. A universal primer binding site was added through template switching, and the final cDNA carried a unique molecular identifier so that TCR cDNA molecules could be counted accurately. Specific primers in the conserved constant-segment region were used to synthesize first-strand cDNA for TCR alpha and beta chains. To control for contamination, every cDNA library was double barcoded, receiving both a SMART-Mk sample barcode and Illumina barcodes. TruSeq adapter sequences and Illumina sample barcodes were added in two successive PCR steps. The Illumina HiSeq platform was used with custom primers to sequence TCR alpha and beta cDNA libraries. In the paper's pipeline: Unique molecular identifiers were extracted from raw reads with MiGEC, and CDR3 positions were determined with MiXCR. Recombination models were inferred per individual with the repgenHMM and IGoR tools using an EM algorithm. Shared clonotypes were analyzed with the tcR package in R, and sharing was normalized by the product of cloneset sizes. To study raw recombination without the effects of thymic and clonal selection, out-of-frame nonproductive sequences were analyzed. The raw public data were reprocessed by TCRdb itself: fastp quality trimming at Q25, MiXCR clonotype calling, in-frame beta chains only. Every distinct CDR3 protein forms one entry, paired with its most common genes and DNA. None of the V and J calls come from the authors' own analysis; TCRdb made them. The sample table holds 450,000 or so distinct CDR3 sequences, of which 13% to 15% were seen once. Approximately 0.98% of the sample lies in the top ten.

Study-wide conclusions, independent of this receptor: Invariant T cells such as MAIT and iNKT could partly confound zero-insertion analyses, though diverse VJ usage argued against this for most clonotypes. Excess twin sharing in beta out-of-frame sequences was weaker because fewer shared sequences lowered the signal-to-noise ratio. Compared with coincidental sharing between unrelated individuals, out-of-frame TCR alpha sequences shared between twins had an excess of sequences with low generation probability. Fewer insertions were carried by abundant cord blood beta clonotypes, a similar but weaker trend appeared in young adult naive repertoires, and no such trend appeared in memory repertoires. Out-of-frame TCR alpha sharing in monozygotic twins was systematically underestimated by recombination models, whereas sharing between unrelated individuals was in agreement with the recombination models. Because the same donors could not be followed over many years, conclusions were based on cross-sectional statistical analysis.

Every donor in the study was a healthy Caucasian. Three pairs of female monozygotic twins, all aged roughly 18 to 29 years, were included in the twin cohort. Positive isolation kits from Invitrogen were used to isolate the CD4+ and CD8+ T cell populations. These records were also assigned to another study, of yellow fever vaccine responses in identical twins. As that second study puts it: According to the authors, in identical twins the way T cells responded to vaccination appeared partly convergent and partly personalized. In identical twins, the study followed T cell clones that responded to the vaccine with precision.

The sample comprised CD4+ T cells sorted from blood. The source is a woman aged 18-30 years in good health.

The encoded CDR3 is CASRADKNYGYTF. The DNA reads TGTGCCAGCAGGGCCGACAAGAACTATGGCTACACCTTC. The chain was built from TRBV12-3 or TRBV12-4 and TRBJ1-2, with the D gene call left open. Trimming removed 6 bases from V and 2 bases from J, leaving 10 bases between the germline ends. The CDR3, from cysteine to phenylalanine, totals 13 residues. Only the CDR3 portion is preserved as DNA: 39 bases, with reading frame beginning at the first base.